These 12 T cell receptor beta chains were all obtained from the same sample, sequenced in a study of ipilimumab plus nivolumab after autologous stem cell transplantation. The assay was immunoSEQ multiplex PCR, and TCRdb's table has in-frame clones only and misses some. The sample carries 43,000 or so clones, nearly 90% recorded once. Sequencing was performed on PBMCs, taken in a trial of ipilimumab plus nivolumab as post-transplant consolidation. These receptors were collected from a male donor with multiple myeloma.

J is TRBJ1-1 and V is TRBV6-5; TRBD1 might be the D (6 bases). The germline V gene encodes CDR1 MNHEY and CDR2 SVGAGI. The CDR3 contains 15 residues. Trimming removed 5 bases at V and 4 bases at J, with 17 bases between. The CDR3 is CASSPRTAPGTEAFF. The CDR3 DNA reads TGTGCCAGCAGTCCCCGGACAGCGCCGGGCACTGAAGCTTTCTTT.

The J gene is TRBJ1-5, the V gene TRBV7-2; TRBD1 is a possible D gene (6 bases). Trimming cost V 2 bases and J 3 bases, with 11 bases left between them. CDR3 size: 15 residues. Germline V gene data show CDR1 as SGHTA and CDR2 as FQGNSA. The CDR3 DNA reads TGTGCCAGCAGCTTAACGTGGGACACCAATCAGCCCCAGCATTTT. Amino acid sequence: CASSLTWDTNQPQHF.

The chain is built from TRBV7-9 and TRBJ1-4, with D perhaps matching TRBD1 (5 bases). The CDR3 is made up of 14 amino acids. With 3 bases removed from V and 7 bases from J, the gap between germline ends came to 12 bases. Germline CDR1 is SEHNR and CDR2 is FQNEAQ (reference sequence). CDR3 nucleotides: TGTGCCAGCAGCTTGGAGGGGAATTCTGAAAAACTGTTTTTT. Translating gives CASSLEGNSEKLFF.

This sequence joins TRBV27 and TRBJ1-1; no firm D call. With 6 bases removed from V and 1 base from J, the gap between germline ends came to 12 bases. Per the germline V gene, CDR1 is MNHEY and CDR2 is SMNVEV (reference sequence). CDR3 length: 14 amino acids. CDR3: CASRPHAGNTEAFF. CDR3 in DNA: TGTGCCAGCAGGCCTCATGCGGGGAACACTGAAGCTTTCTTT.

The CDR3 here is CAISSAGTPRFF. The CDR3, as DNA: TGTGCCATCAGTTCAGCCGGGACCCCAAGGTTTTTT. The chain combines TRBV10-3 with TRBJ1-4; maybe TRBD1 (5 bases). This CDR3 comprises 12 residues. The V and J ends lost 5 bases and 16 bases respectively, with 17 bases between them. The germline CDR1 and CDR2 sequences are ENHRY and SYGVKD.

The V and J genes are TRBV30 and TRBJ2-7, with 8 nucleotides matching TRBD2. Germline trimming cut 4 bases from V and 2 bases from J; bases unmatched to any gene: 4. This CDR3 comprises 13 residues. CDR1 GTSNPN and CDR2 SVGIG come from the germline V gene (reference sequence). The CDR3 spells CAWTSGGTYEQYF. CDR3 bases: TGTGCCTGGACAAGCGGGGGAACCTACGAGCAGTACTTC. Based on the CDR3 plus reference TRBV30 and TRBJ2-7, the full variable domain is SQTIHQWPATLVQPVGSPLSLECTVEGTSNPNLYWYRQAAGRGLQLLFYSVGIGQISSEVPQNLSASRPQDRQFILSSKKLLLSDSGFYLCAWTSGGTYEQYFGPGTRLTVT.

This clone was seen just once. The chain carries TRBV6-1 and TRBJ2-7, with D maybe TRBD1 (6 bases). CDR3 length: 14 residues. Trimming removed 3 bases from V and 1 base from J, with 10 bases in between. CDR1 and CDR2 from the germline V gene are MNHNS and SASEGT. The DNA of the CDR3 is TGTGCCAGCAGTGAGACTGGACAGTCCTACGAGCAGTACTTC. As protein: CASSETGQSYEQYF.

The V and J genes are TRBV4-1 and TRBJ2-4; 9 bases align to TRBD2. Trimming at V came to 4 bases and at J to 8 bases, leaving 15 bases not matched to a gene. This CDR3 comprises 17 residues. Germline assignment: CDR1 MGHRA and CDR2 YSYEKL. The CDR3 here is CASSPALAGGPGDIQYF. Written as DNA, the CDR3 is TGCGCCAGCAGCCCAGCACTGGCGGGAGGGCCGGGGGACATTCAGTACTTC.

CDR3 in amino acids: CASSRRQGSNTEAFF. CDR3 nucleotides: TGCGCCAGCAGCCGGAGGCAGGGAAGCAACACTGAAGCTTTCTTT. The chain carries TRBV5-1 and TRBJ1-1; maybe TRBD1 (5 bases). The germline V and J ends were trimmed by 4 bases and 2 bases, with 15 bases remaining between them. The CDR3 extends over 15 amino acids. Germline V gene lookup returns CDR1 SGHRS and CDR2 YFSETQ.

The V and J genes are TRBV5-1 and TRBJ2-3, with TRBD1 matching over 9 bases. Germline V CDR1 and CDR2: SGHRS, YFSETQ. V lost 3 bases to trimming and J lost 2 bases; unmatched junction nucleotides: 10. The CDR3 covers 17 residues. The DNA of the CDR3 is TGCGCCAGCAGCTCCGCTGGGACAGGGAAAATCACAGATACGCAGTATTTT. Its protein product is CASSSAGTGKITDTQYF.

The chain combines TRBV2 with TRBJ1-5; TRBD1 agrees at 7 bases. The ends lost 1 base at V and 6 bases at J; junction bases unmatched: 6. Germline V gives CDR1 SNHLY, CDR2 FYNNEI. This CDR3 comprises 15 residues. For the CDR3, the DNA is TGTGCCAGCAGTGAAGAGTGGACAGGAGGTCAGCCCCAGCATTTT. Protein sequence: CASSEEWTGGQPQHF.

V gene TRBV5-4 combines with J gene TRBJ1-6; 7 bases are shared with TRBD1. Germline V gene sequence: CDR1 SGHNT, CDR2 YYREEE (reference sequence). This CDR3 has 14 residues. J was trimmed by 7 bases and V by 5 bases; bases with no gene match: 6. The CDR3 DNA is TGTGCCAGCAGGCCGGGACAGAAAAATTCACCCCTCCACTTT. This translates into CASRPGQKNSPLHF.